Sequencing of this T cell receptor beta chain was carried out in a study of blood T cell repertoires in COVID-19. As for the study in general: Some COVID-19 samples were acute and others convalescent; all came from the United States, Italy and Spain. Sources were T cells, B-cell-depleted T cells, or PBMCs; the material itself was cDNA or gDNA.

Looked up from germline, CDR1 is ENHRY and CDR2 is SYGVKD. The CDR3 totals 14 residues. Trimming stripped 6 bases from V and 4 bases from J, with 13 bases between. As handled by the study authors: By means of reference gene primer amplification, nucleated cell counts were estimated. Data came from immunoSEQ multiplex PCR; TCRdb stores just in-frame clones and leaves some out. That table furnishes V, J and clone size, whereas the DNA furnished D and trimming. The repertoire holds about 100,000 clones, more than 75% seen once, with about 13% in the top ten. The chain has TRBV10-3 and TRBJ2-1; maybe TRBD2 (5 bases). Sequencing was done on a sample of peripheral blood. This TCR derives from a human donor in a cohort sampled during active COVID-19. CDR3 DNA: TGTGCCATCAGATATAGCGCGTTGTACAATGAGCAGTTCTTC. Translation gives CAIRYSALYNEQFF.